This TCR beta chain comes out of a study of OX40 agonist ivuxolimab in advanced cancers. Study in general: Patients were infused with ivuxolimab every 2 weeks at 0.01 to 10 mg/kg.

The table came from immunoSEQ multiplex PCR; TCRdb's copy has only in-frame clones and leaves some out. The sample has tens of thousands of clones, over 80% seen once; the top ten hold about 0.5%. The cohort excluded patients with autoimmune disease history or systemic immunosuppression. The V gene's germline CDR1 is SGHDN and CDR2 FVKESK. The CDR3 is 14 residues long. With 6 bases removed from V and 6 bases from J, the gap between germline ends came to 17 bases. The chain has TRBV14 and TRBJ1-1; D is uncertain. The sample consisted of CD4+ or CD8+ T cells sorted from blood, taken in a trial of the OX40 agonist ivuxolimab. The receptor was derived from an adult with an advanced solid tumor such as melanoma, head and neck, liver or kidney cancer. CDR3 bases: TGTGCCAGCAGAGCCGGCGGAGAGATCTCTGAAGCTTTCTTT. Translating it yields CASRAGGEISEAFF.